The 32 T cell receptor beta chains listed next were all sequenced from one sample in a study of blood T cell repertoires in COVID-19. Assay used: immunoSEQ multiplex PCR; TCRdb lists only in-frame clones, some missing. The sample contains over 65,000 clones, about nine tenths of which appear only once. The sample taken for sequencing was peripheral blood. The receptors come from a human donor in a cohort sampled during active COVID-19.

The CDR3 here is CASSPRTGSITGELFF. In DNA, the CDR3 is TGCGCCAGCAGCCCACGCACAGGGAGTATCACCGGGGAGCTGTTTTTT. V is TRBV5-1 and J is TRBJ2-2; D may be TRBD1 (6 bases). The CDR3 runs to 16 residues. The V gene lost 4 bases and the J gene lost 4 bases, with 17 bases spanning the gap. Looked up from germline, CDR1 is SGHRS and CDR2 is YFSETQ.

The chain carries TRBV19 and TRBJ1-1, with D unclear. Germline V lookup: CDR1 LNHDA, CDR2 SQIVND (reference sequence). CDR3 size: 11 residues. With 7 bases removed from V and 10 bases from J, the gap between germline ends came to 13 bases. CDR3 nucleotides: TGTGCCAGTATTCAGTGGGCCGCAGCTTTCTTT. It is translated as CASIQWAAAFF.

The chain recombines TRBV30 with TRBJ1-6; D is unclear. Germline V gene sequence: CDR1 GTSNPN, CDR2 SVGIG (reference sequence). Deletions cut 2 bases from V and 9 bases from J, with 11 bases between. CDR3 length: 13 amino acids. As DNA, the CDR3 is TGTGCCTGGAGTACCTCGGGGATTTCACCCCTCCACTTT. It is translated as CAWSTSGISPLHF.

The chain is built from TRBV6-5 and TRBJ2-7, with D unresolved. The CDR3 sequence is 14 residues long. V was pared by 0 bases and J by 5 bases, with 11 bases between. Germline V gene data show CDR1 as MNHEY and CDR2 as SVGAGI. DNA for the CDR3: TGTGCCAGCAGTTACTCGAGCCGGTCTCACGAGCAGTACTTC. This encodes CASSYSSRSHEQYF.

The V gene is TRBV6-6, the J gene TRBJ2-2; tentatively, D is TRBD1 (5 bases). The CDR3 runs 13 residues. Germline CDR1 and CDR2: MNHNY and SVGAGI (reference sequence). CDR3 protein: CVTGRTNTGELFF. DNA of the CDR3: TGTGTCACAGGACGTACGAACACCGGGGAGCTGTTTTTT.

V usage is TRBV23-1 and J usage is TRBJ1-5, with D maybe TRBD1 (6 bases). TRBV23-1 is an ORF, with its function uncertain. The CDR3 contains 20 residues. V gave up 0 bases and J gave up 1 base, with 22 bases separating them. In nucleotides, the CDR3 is TGCGCCAGCAGTCAATCTGAGGGAGACATCCGGGGGGCGAGCAATCAGCCCCAGCATTTT. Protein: CASSQSEGDIRGASNQPQHF.

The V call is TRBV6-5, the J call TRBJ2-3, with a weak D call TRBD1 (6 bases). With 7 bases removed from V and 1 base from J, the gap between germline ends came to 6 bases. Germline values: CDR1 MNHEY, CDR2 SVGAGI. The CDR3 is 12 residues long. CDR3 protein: CASKGGTDTQYF. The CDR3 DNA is TGTGCCAGCAAGGGGGGCACAGATACGCAGTATTTT.

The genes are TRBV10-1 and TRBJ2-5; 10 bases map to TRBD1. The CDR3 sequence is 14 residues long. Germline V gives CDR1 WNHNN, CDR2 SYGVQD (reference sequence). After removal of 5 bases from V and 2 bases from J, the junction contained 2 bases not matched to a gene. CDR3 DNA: TGCGCCAGCAGTCAGGACAGGGGGCAAGAGACCCAGTACTTC. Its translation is CASSQDRGQETQYF.

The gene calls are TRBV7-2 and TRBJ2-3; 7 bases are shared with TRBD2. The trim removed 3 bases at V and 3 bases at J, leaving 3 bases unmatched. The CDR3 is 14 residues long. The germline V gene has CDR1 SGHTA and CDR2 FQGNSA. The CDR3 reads CASSLTSLTDTQYF. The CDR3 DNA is TGTGCCAGCAGCTTGACTAGCTTAACAGATACGCAGTATTTT. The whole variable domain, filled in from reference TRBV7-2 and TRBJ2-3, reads GAGVSQSPSNKVTEKGKDVELRCDPISGHTALYWYRQSLGQGLEFLIYFQGNSAPDKSGLPSDRFSAERTGGSVSTLTIQRTQQEDSAVYLCASSLTSLTDTQYFGPGTRLTVL.

The CDR3 DNA follows: TGTGCCAGCAGCCATAGAGGGCCTGGGACCTACGAGCAGTACTTC. Amino acid sequence: CASSHRGPGTYEQYF. The chain combines TRBV14 with TRBJ2-7, with D perhaps matching TRBD2 (5 bases). Trimming pared 3 bases from V and 2 bases from J, leaving 14 bases between. The CDR3 is made up of 15 amino acids. Per germline, CDR1 SGHDN and CDR2 FVKESK. The complete variable domain, with remaining parts taken from reference TRBV14 and TRBJ2-7, reads EAGVTQFPSHSVIEKGQTVTLRCDPISGHDNLYWYRRVMGKEIKFLLHFVKESKQDESGMPNNRFLAERTGGTYSTLKVQPAELEDSGVYFCASSHRGPGTYEQYFGPGTRLTVT.

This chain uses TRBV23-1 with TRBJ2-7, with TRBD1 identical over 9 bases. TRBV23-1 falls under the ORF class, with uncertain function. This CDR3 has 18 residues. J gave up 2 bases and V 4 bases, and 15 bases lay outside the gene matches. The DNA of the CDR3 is TGCGCCAGCAGTCTCACCTGGGGGGCGGGACAGGGTACCTACGAGCAGTACTTC. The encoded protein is CASSLTWGAGQGTYEQYF.

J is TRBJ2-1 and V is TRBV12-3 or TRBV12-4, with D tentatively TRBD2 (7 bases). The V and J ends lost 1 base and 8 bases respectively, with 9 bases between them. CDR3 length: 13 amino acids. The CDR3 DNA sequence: TGTGCCAGCAGTTTAGAGGGGGGGCATGAGCAGTTCTTC. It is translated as CASSLEGGHEQFF.

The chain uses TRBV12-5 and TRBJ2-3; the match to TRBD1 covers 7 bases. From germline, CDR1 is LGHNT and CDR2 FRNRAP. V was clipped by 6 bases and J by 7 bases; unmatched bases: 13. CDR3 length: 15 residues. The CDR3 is CASGLAVQGMNTQYF. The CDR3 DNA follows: TGTGCTAGTGGCCTTGCAGTACAGGGGATGAATACGCAGTATTTT.

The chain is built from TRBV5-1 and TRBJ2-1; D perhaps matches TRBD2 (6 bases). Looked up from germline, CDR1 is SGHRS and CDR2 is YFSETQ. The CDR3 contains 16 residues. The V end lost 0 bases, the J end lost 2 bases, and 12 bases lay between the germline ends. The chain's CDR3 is CASSLVGGRTYNEQFF. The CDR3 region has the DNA TGCGCCAGCAGCTTGGTAGGAGGGAGGACCTACAATGAGCAGTTCTTC. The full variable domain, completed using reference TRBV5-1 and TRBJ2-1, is KAGVTQTPRYLIKTRGQQVTLSCSPISGHRSVSWYQQTPGQGLQFLFEYFSETQRNKGNFPGRFSGRQFSNSRSEMNVSTLELGDSALYLCASSLVGGRTYNEQFFGPGTRLTVL.

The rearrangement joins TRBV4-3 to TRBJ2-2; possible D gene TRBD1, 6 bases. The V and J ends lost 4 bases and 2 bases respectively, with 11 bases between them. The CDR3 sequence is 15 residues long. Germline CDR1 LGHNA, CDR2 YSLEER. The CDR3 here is CASSPKQGNTGELFF. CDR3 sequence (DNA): TGCGCCAGCAGCCCCAAACAGGGAAACACCGGGGAGCTGTTTTTT.

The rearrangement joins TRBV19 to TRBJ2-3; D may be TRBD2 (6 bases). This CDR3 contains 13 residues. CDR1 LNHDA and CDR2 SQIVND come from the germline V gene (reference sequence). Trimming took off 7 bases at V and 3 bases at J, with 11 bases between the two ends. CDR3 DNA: TGTGCCAGTACCCCCGGGACTACAGATACGCAGTATTTT. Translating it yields CASTPGTTDTQYF. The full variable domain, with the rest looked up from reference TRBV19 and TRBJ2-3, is DGGITQSPKYLFRKEGQNVTLSCEQNLNHDAMYWYRQDPGQGLRLIYYSQIVNDFQKGDIAEGYSVSREKKESFPLTVTSAQKNPTAFYLCASTPGTTDTQYFGPGTRLTVL.

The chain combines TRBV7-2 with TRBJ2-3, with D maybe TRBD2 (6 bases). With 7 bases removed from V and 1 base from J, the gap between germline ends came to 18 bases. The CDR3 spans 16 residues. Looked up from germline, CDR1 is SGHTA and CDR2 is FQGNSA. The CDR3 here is CASISRPWGGTDTQYF. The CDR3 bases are TGTGCCAGCATCTCCCGACCCTGGGGGGGCACAGATACGCAGTATTTT.

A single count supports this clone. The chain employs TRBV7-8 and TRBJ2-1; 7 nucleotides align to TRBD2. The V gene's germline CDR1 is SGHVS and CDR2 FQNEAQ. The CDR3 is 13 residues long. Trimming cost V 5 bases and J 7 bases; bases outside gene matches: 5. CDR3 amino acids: CASSLGLVNEQFF. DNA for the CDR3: TGTGCCAGCAGCCTAGGACTAGTGAATGAGCAGTTCTTC.

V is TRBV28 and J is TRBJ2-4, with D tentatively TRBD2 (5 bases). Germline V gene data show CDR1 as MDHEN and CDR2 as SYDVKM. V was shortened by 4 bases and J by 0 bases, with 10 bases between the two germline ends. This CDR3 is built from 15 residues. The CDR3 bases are TGTGCCAGCAGTTATGGAGGACTAGCCAAAAACATTCAGTACTTC. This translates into CASSYGGLAKNIQYF.

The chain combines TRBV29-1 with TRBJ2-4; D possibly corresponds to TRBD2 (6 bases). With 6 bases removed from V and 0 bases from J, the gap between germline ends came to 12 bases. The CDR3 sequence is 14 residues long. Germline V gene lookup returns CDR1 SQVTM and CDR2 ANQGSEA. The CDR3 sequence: CSVSGLLAKNIQYF. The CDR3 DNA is TGCAGCGTATCGGGACTCCTAGCCAAAAACATTCAGTACTTC.

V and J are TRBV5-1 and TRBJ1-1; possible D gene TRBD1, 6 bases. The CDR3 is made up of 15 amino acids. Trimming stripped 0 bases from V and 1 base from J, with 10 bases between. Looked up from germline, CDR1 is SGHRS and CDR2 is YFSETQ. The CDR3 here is CASSLVQGTNTEAFF. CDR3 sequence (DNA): TGCGCCAGCAGCTTGGTTCAGGGGACGAACACTGAAGCTTTCTTT.

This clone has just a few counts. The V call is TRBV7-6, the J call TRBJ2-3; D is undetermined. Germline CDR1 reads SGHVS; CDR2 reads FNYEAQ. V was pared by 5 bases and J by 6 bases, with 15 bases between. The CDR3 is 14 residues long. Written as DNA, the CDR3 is TGTGCCAGCAGCGAGAGCACCGCTAGGGATACGCAGTATTTT. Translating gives CASSESTARDTQYF.

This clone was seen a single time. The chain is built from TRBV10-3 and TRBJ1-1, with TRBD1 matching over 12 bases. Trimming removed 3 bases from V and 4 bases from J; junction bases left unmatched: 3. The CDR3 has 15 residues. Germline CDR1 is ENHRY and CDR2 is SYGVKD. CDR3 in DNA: TGTGCCATCAGTGACCGGGACAGGGGGCCCACTGAAGCTTTCTTT. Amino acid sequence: CAISDRDRGPTEAFF.

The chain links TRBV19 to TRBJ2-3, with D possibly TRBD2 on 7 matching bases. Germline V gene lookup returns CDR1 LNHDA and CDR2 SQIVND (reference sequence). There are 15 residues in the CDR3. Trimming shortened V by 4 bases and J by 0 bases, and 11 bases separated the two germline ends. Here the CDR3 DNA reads TGTGCCAGTAGTAGCGGGGGCCTTAGCACAGATACGCAGTATTTT. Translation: CASSSGGLSTDTQYF.

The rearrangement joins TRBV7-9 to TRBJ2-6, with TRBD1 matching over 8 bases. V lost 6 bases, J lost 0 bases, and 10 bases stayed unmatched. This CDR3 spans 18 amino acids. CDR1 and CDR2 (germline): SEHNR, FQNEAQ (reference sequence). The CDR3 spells CASRLPGQADSGANVLTF. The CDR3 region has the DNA TGTGCCAGCAGGCTACCGGGACAGGCGGACTCTGGGGCCAACGTCCTGACTTTC.

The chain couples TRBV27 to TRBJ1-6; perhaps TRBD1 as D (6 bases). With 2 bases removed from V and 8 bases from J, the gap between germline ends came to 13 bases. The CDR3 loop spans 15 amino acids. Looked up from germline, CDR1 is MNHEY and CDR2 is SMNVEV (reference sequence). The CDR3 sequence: CASSLGGAVDSPLHF. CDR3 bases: TGTGCCAGCAGTTTAGGGGGGGCAGTGGATTCACCCCTCCACTTT.

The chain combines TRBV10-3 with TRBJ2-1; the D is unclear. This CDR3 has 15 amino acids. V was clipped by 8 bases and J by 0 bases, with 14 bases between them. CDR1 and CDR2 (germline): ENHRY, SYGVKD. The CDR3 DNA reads TGTGCCATCTCCCGAGCGTCGAGCTCCTACAATGAGCAGTTCTTC. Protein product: CAISRASSSYNEQFF.

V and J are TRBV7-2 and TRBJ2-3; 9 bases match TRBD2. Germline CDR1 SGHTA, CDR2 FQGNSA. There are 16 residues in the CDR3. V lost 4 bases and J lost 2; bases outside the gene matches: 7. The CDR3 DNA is TGTGCCAGCAGCTCCCGCCTAGCGGGGCCCACAGATACGCAGTATTTT. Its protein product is CASSSRLAGPTDTQYF.

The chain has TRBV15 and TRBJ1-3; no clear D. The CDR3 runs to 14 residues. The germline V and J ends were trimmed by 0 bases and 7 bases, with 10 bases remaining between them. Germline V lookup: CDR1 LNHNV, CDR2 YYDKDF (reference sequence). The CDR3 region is CATSRDLVENTIYF. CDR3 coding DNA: TGTGCCACCAGCAGAGATCTCGTCGAGAACACCATATATTTT.

The chain's CDR3 is CASSKAGGEQYF. CDR3 DNA: TGTGCCAGTAGTAAGGCAGGGGGCGAGCAGTACTTC. This chain links TRBV19 with TRBJ2-7; 7 bases line up with TRBD1. In germline, CDR1 is LNHDA, CDR2 SQIVND (reference sequence). V lost 4 bases, J lost 6 bases, and 3 bases stayed unmatched. The length of the CDR3 is 12 residues.

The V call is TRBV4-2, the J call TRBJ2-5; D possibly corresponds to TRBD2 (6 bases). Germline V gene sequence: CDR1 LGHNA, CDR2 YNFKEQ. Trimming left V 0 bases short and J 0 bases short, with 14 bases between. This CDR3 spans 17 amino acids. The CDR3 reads CASSQDIGGVHQETQYF. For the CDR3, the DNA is TGTGCCAGCAGCCAAGATATCGGGGGAGTCCACCAAGAGACCCAGTACTTC.

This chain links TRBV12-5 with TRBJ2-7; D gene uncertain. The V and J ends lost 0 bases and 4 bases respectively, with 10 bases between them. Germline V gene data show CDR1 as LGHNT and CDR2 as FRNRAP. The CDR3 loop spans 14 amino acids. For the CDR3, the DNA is TGTGCTAGTGGTTTGGTCGGCGGAGTTTACGAGCAGTACTTC. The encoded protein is CASGLVGGVYEQYF.